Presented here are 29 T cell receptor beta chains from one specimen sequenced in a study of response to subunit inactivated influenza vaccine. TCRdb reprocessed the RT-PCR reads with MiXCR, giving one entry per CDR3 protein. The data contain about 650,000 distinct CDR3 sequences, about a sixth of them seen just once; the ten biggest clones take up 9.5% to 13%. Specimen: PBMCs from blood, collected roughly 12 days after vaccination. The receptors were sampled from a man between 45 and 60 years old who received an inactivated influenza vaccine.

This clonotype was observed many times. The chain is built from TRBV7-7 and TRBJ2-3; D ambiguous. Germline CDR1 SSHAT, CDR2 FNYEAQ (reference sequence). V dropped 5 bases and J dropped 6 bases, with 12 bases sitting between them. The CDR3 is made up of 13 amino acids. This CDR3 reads CASSPTLLDTQYF. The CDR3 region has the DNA TGTGCCAGCAGCCCCACCCTTTTGGATACGCAGTATTTT. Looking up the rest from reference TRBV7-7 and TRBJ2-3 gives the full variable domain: GAGVSQSPRYKVTKRGQDVTLRCDPISSHATLYWYQQALGQGPEFLTYFNYEAQPDKSGLPSDRFSAERPEGSISTLTIQRTEQRDSAMYRCASSPTLLDTQYFGPGTRLTVL.

The CDR3 spells CASSPWTGYDYGYTF. The CDR3 region has the DNA TGCGCCAGCAGCCCTTGGACAGGGTATGACTATGGCTACACCTTC. The chain is built from TRBV4-1 and TRBJ1-2; 8 bases map to TRBD1. This CDR3 is built from 15 residues. V dropped 4 bases and J dropped 3; count of bases not matched to a gene: 7. The germline V gene encodes CDR1 MGHRA and CDR2 YSYEKL.

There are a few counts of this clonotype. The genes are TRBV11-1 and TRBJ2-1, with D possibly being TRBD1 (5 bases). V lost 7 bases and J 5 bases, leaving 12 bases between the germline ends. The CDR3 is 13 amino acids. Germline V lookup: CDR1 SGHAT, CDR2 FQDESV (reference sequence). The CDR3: CASTIDRDNEQFF. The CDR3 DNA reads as TGTGCCAGCACCATCGACAGAGACAATGAGCAGTTCTTC.

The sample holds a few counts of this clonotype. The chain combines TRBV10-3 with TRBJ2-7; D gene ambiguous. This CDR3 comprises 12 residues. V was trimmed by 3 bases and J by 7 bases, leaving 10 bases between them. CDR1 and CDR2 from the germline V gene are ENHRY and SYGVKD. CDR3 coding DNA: TGTGCCATCAGTGACTACCACGCGGAGCAGTACTTC. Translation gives CAISDYHAEQYF.

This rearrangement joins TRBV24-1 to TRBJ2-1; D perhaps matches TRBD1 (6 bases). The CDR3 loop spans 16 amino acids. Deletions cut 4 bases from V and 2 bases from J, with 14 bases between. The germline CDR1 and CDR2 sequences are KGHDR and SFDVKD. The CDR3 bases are TGTGCCACCAGTGACCACGCGACAGGTCCCTACAATGAGCAGTTCTTC. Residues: CATSDHATGPYNEQFF.

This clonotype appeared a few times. The CDR3 sequence: CASSFRGLSDTQYF. DNA for the CDR3: TGTGCCAGCAGCTTTCGAGGCTTGTCGGATACGCAGTATTTT. V and J are TRBV7-3 and TRBJ2-3, with D unclear. Trimming removed 3 bases at V and 6 bases at J, with 13 bases between. This CDR3 is built from 14 residues. Germline V gene data show CDR1 as SGHTA and CDR2 as FQGTGA.

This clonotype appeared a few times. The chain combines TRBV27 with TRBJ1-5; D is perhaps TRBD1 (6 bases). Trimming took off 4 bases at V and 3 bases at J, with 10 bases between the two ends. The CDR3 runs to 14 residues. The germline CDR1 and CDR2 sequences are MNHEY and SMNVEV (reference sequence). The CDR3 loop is CASSWNRDNQPQHF. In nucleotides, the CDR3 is TGTGCCAGCAGTTGGAACAGGGACAATCAGCCCCAGCATTTT.

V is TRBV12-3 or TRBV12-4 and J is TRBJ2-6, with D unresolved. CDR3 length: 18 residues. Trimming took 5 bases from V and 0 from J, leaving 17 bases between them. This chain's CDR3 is CASSPLMGSLSGANVLTF. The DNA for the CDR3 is TGTGCCAGCAGTCCATTAATGGGATCTCTCTCTGGGGCCAACGTCCTGACTTTC.

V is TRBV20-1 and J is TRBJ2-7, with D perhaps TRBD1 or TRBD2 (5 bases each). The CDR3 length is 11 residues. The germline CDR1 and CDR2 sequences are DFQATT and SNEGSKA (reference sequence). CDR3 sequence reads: CPRGRAYEQYF. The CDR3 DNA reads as TGCCCCCGGGGCCGAGCCTACGAGCAGTACTTC.

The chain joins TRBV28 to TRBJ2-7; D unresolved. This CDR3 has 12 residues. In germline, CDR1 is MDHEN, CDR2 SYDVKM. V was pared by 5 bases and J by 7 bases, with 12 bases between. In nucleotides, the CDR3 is TGTGCCAGCAGTCCGGGCTGGGTAGAGCAGTACTTC. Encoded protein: CASSPGWVEQYF.

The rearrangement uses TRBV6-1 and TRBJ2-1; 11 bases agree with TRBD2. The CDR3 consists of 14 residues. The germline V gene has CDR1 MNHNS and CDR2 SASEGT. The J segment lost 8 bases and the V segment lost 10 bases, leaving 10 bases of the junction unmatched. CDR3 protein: CATRATSGTYEQFF. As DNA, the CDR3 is TGTGCCACCCGTGCGACTAGCGGGACCTATGAGCAGTTCTTC.

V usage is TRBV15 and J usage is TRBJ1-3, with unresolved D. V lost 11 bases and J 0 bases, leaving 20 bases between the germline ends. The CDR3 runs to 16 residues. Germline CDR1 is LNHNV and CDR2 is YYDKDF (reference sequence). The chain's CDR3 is CAASRVTVNSGNTIYF. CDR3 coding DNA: TGTGCCGCCTCCCGAGTGACGGTTAACTCTGGAAACACCATATATTTT.

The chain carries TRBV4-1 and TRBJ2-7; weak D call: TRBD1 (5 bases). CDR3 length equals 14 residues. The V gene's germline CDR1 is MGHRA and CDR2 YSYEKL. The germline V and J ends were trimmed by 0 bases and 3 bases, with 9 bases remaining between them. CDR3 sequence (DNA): TGCGCCAGCAGCCAAGATCCAGGGAACTACGAGCAGTACTTC. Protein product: CASSQDPGNYEQYF.

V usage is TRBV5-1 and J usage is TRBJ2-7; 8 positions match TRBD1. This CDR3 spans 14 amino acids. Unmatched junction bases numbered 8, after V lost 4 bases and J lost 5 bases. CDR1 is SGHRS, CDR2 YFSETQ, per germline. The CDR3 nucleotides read TGCGCCAGCAGCGCAGACAGGGGTAGCGACGAGCAGTACTTC. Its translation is CASSADRGSDEQYF. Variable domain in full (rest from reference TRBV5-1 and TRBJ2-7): KAGVTQTPRYLIKTRGQQVTLSCSPISGHRSVSWYQQTPGQGLQFLFEYFSETQRNKGNFPGRFSGRQFSNSRSEMNVSTLELGDSALYLCASSADRGSDEQYFGPGTRLTVT.

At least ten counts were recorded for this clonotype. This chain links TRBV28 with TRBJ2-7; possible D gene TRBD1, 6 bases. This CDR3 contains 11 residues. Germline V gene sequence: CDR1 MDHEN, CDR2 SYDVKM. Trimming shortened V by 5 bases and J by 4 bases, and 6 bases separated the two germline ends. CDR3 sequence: CASSTGYEQYF. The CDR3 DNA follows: TGTGCCAGCAGTACAGGGTACGAGCAGTACTTC.

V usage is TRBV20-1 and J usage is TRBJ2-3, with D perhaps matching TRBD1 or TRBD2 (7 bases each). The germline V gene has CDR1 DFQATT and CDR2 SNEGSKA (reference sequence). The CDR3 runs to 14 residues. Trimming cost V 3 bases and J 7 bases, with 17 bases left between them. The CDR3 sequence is CSASVRGGQNTQYF. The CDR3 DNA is TGCAGTGCTAGCGTCAGGGGGGGCCAAAATACGCAGTATTTT.

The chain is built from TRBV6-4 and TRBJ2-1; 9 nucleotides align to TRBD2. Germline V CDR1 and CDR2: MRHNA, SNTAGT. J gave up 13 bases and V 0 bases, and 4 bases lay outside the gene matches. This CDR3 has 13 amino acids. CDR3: CASSDSPSGDQFF. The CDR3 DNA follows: TGTGCCAGCAGTGACTCCCCTAGCGGGGATCAGTTCTTC.

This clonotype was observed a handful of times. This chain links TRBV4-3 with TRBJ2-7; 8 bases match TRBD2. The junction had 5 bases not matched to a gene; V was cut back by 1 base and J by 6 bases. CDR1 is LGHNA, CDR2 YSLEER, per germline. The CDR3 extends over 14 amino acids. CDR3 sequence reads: CASSQVAGFVEQYF. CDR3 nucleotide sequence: TGCGCCAGCAGCCAAGTAGCGGGATTTGTCGAGCAGTACTTC.

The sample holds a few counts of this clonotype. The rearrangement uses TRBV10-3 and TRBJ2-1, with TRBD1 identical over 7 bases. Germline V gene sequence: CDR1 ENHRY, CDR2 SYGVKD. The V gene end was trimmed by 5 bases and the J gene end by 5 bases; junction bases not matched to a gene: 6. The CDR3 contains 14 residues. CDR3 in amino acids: CAISSQGTHNEQFF. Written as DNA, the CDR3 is TGTGCCATCAGTTCACAGGGGACCCACAATGAGCAGTTCTTC.

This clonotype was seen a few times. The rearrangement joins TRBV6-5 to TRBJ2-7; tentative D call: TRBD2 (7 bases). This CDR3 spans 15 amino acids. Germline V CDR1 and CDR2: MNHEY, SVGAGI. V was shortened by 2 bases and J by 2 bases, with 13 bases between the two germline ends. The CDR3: CASSYGGGVPYEQYF. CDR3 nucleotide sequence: TGTGCCAGCAGTTACGGAGGGGGGGTTCCCTACGAGCAGTACTTC.

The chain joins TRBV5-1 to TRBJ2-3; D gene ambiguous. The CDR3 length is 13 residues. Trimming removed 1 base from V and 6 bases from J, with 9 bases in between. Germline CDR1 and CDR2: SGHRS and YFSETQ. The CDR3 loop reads CASSLSGFDTQYF. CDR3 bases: TGCGCCAGCAGCTTGTCGGGTTTTGATACGCAGTATTTT.

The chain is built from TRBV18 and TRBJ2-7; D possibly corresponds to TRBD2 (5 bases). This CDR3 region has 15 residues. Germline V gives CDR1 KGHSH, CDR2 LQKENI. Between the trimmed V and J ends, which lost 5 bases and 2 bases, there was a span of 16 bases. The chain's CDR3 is CASSVTEGIPYEQYF. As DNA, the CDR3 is TGTGCCAGCTCAGTTACAGAGGGTATCCCCTACGAGCAGTACTTC.

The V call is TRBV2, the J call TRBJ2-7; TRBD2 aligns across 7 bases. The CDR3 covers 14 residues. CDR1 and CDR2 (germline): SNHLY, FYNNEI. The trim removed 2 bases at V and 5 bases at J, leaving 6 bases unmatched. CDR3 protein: CASSESFGGNEQYF. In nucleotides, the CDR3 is TGTGCCAGCAGTGAATCGTTCGGGGGGAACGAGCAGTACTTC.

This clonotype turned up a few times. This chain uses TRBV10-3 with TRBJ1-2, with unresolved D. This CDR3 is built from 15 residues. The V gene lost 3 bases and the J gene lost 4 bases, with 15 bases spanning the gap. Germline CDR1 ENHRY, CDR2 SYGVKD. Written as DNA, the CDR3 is TGTGCCATCAGTGACGGCTCCGAAGGGTCCTATGGCTACACCTTC. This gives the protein CAISDGSEGSYGYTF.

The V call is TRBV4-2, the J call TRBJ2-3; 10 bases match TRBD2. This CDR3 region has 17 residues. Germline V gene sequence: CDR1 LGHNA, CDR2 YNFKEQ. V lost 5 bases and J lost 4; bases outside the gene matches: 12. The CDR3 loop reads CASSKGVGTSVPDTQYF. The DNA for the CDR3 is TGTGCCAGCAGCAAAGGGGTCGGGACTAGCGTCCCAGATACGCAGTATTTT.

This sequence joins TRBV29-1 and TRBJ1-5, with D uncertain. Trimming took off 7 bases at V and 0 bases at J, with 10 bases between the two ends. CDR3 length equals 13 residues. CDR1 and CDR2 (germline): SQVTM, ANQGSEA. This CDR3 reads CSAGENSNQPQHF. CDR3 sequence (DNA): TGCAGCGCGGGAGAGAATAGCAATCAGCCCCAGCATTTT.

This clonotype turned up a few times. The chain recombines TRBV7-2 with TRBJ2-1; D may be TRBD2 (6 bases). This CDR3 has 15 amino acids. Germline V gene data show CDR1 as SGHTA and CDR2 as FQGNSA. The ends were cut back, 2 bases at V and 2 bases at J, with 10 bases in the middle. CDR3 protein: CASSLYGGAYNEQFF. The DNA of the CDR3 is TGTGCCAGCAGCTTATACGGGGGAGCCTACAATGAGCAGTTCTTC.

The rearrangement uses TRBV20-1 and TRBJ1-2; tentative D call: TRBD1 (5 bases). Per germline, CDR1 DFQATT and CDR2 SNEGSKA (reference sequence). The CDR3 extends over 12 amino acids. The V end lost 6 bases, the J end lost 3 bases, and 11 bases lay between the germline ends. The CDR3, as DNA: TGCAGTGCCGGGACTGCCGACTATGGCTACACCTTC. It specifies CSAGTADYGYTF.

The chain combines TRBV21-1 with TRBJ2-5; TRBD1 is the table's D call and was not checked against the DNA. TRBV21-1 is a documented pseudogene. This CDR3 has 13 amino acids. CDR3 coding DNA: TGTGCCTACGGACAGGGTGAAGAAGAGACCCAGTACTTC. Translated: CAYGQGEEETQYF.